The 2 T cell receptor beta chains below were found in one sample sequenced in a study of Graves' ophthalmopathy and Graves' hyperthyroidism. RNA served as the template for amplifying TCR beta CDR3 regions. An initial RT-PCR round employing HTBI primers preceded a second-round multiplex PCR. Each CDR3 protein gets one entry after TCRdb re-called the multiplex PCR reads with MiXCR. The sample consists of some 380,000 distinct CDR3 sequences, less than 20% of them appearing once. The sample comprised peripheral blood. All receptors come from a woman younger than 35 with stable Graves' hyperthyroidism.

This clonotype was seen ten or more times. One end of the junction fails to match germline, which may point to a read error. This chain joins TRBV6-5 and TRBJ1-1, with no clear D. CDR3 size: 13 residues. The germline CDR1 and CDR2 sequences are MNHEY and SVGAGI. In DNA, the CDR3 is TGTGCCAGCAGGTACTACGGGGACACTGAAGCTTTCTTT. This gives the protein CASRYYGDTEAFF.

This clonotype was seen at least ten times. The gene calls are TRBV6-2 or TRBV6-3 and TRBJ1-1, with D unresolved. The CDR3 covers 13 residues. With 2 bases removed from V and 0 bases from J, the gap between germline ends came to 4 bases. Germline assignment: CDR1 MNHEY and CDR2 SVGEGT. The CDR3 sequence: CASSYPMNTEAFF. The DNA of the CDR3 is TGTGCCAGCAGTTACCCCATGAACACTGAAGCTTTCTTT.